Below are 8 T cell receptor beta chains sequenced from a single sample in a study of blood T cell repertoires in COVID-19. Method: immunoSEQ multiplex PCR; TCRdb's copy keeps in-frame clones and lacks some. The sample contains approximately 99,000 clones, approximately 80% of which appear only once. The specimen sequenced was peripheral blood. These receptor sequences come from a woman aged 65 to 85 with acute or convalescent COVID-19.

CDR3: CASSVEGQGSGNTIYF. The CDR3 DNA sequence: TGTGCCAGCAGCGTAGAAGGGCAGGGCTCTGGAAACACCATATATTTT. The chain combines TRBV9 with TRBJ1-3, with TRBD1 as a possible D gene (5 bases). Germline CDR1 is SGDLS and CDR2 is YYNGEE. V lost 0 bases and J lost 0, with 10 bases in between. The CDR3 is 16 residues long.

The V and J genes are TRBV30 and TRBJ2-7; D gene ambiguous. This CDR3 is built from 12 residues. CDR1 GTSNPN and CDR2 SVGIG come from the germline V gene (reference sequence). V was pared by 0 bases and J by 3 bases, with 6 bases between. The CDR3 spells CAWSVAGYEQYF. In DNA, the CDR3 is TGTGCCTGGAGTGTTGCCGGCTACGAGCAGTACTTC.

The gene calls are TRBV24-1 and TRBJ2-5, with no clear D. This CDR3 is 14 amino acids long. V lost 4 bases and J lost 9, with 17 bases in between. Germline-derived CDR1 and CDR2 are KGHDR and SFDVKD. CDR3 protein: CATSDEVGLPPQYF. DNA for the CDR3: TGTGCCACCAGTGACGAGGTGGGTCTGCCCCCCCAGTACTTC.

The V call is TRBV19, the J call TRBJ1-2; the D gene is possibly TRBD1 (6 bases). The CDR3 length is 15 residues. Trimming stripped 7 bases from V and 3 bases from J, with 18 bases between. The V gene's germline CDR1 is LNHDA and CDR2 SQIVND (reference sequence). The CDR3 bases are TGTGCCAGTACCTCAAGCAGGACAGACCACTATGGCTACACCTTC. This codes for CASTSSRTDHYGYTF. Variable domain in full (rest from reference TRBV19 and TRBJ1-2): DGGITQSPKYLFRKEGQNVTLSCEQNLNHDAMYWYRQDPGQGLRLIYYSQIVNDFQKGDIAEGYSVSREKKESFPLTVTSAQKNPTAFYLCASTSSRTDHYGYTFGSGTRLTVV.

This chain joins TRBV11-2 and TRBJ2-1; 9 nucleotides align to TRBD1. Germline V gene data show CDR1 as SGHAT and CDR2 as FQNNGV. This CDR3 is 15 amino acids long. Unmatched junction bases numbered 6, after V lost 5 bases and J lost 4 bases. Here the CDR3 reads CASSPPDRGYNEQFF. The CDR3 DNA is TGTGCCAGCAGCCCCCCGGACAGGGGTTACAATGAGCAGTTCTTC.

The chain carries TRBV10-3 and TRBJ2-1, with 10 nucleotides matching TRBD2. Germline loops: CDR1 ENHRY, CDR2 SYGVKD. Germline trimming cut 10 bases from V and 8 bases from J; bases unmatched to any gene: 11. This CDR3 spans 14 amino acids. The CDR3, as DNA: TGTGCCACCTCTAGCGGGGGTCCTCGGGATGAGCAGTTCTTC. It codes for CATSSGGPRDEQFF.

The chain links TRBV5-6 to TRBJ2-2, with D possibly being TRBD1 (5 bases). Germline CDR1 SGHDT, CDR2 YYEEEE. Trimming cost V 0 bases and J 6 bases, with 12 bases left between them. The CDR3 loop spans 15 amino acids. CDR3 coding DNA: TGTGCCAGCAGCTTGGTAGGGGCAGGAGCCGGGGAGCTGTTTTTT. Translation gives CASSLVGAGAGELFF.

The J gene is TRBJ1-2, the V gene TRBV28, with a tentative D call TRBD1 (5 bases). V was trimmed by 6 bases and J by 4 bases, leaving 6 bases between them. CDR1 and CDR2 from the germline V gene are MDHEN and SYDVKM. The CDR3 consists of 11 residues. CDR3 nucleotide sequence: TGTGCCAGCAGGACAGTCTATGGCTACACCTTC. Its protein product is CASRTVYGYTF.